These 14 T cell receptor beta chains were sequenced from one sample in a study of T cells after yellow fever vaccination. MiXCR was run by TCRdb on the 5' RACE reads, yielding one entry per CDR3 protein. Of 450,000 to 550,000 distinct CDR3 sequences in the sample, around a fifth are singletons; the top ten hold roughly 16%. The sequences come from PBMCs, collected around 3 weeks after the first yellow fever vaccination. The origin of the receptors is a man between 18 and 35 years old who received the YFV17D yellow fever vaccine.

This clonotype has a handful of counts. The chain employs TRBV7-9 and TRBJ2-4; a possible D gene is TRBD1 (6 bases). This CDR3 spans 17 amino acids. Germline assignment: CDR1 SEHNR and CDR2 FQNEAQ (reference sequence). V shed 2 bases and J shed 1 base, with 15 bases lying between them. The chain's CDR3 is CASSLIFTGKAKNIQYF. The DNA of the CDR3 is TGTGCCAGCAGCTTAATATTTACAGGGAAGGCCAAAAACATTCAGTACTTC.

The sample holds many counts of this clonotype. This sequence joins TRBV27 and TRBJ2-2; tentatively, D is TRBD2 (6 bases). The CDR3 is 14 amino acids. V dropped 5 bases and J dropped 2 bases, with 9 bases sitting between them. The germline V gene has CDR1 MNHEY and CDR2 SMNVEV (reference sequence). The CDR3 coding sequence is TGTGCCAGCAGTCCGGGACTTAACACCGGGGAGCTGTTTTTT. This sequence encodes CASSPGLNTGELFF.

This clonotype came up a few times. V gene TRBV20-1 combines with J gene TRBJ2-1; D ambiguous. Germline V gene lookup returns CDR1 DFQATT and CDR2 SNEGSKA (reference sequence). Deletions cut 3 bases from V and 4 bases from J, with 10 bases between. The length of the CDR3 is 13 residues. The CDR3 DNA reads as TGCAGTGCTAGCTCCGTGGGGTACAATGAGCAGTTCTTC. Translating it yields CSASSVGYNEQFF.

This clonotype was picked up a small number of times. This chain connects TRBV20-1 to TRBJ2-1; no definite D call. The CDR3 consists of 16 residues. V was cut by 0 bases and J by 4 bases, with 16 bases left in between. From germline, CDR1 is DFQATT and CDR2 SNEGSKA (reference sequence). The CDR3 protein is CSAREIRQALYNEQFF. DNA of the CDR3: TGCAGTGCTAGAGAGATCCGGCAGGCCCTGTACAATGAGCAGTTCTTC.

This clonotype appeared a few times. V gene TRBV7-2 combines with J gene TRBJ1-4, with no clear D. The CDR3 runs to 12 residues. The V gene's germline CDR1 is SGHTA and CDR2 FQGNSA. V dropped 5 bases and J dropped 9 bases, with 10 bases sitting between them. This CDR3 is CASSTKSQKLFF. CDR3 coding DNA: TGTGCCAGCAGCACGAAAAGTCAAAAACTGTTTTTT. Drawing the rest from reference TRBV7-2 and TRBJ1-4, the complete variable domain is GAGVSQSPSNKVTEKGKDVELRCDPISGHTALYWYRQSLGQGLEFLIYFQGNSAPDKSGLPSDRFSAERTGGSVSTLTIQRTQQEDSAVYLCASSTKSQKLFFGSGTQLSVL.

This chain uses TRBV12-3 or TRBV12-4 with TRBJ1-1; TRBD1 agrees at 9 bases. V dropped 5 bases and J dropped 1; count of bases not matched to a gene: 2. The CDR3 spans 14 residues. The CDR3 sequence is CASSGTGWNTEAFF. CDR3 nucleotide sequence: TGTGCCAGCAGTGGGACAGGGTGGAACACTGAAGCTTTCTTT.

V usage is TRBV5-8 and J usage is TRBJ1-4; 8 bases are a match to TRBD1. The germline V gene has CDR1 SGHTS and CDR2 YDEGEE. The junction had 4 bases not matched to a gene; V was cut back by 3 bases and J by 6 bases. The CDR3 has 14 amino acids. CDR3 nucleotides: TGTGCCAGCAGCTACGGACAGGGACATGAAAAACTGTTTTTT. Translating it yields CASSYGQGHEKLFF.

A few counts support this clonotype. The chain joins TRBV4-3 to TRBJ2-7; 7 nucleotides match TRBD1. Unmatched junction bases numbered 8, after V lost 1 base and J lost 2 bases. Germline V CDR1 and CDR2: LGHNA, YSLEER. CDR3 length: 16 residues. As DNA, the CDR3 is TGCGCCAGCAGCCAAGCGGCCGATAGGGGGCCCTACGAGCAGTACGTC. Translated: CASSQAADRGPYEQYV.

This clonotype was counted a few times. The chain has TRBV18 and TRBJ2-7, with 7 bases that match TRBD1. V lost 3 bases to trimming and J lost 4 bases; unmatched junction nucleotides: 6. Per the germline V gene, CDR1 is KGHSH and CDR2 is LQKENI. CDR3 length: 14 residues. The chain's CDR3 is CASSPATGNYEQYF. The DNA for the CDR3 is TGTGCCAGCTCACCTGCGACAGGGAATTACGAGCAGTACTTC.

Here the CDR3 reads CATSPRPRTDTQYF. CDR3 in DNA: TGTGCCACCAGCCCACGTCCCCGCACAGATACGCAGTATTTT. J is TRBJ2-3 and V is TRBV15; no reliable D call. The CDR3 totals 14 residues. Trimming took 5 bases from V and 1 from J, leaving 10 bases between them. Germline V gene sequence: CDR1 LNHNV, CDR2 YYDKDF (reference sequence).

J is TRBJ2-3 and V is TRBV7-3; TRBD2 matches at 8 bases. The V and J ends lost 7 bases and 2 bases, in that order; junction bases with no gene match: 8. CDR1 and CDR2 from the germline V gene are SGHTA and FQGTGA. The CDR3 is made up of 15 amino acids. Written as DNA, the CDR3 is TGTGCCAGCACCCGAAGCGGGGGCAACACAGATACGCAGTATTTT. Residues: CASTRSGGNTDTQYF. Full variable domain (outside the CDR3, taken from reference TRBV7-3 and TRBJ2-3): GAGVSQTPSNKVTEKGKYVELRCDPISGHTALYWYRQSLGQGPEFLIYFQGTGAADDSGLPNDRFFAVRPEGSVSTLKIQRTERGDSAVYLCASTRSGGNTDTQYFGPGTRLTVL.

This clonotype was counted only a few times. The V gene is TRBV4-1, the J gene TRBJ2-4; D call uncertain. V was pared by 0 bases and J by 9 bases, with 6 bases between. This CDR3 has 12 amino acids. The V gene's germline CDR1 is MGHRA and CDR2 YSYEKL. CDR3 DNA sequence: TGCGCCAGCAGCCAAGAAAGTGGCATTCAGTACTTC. Encoded protein: CASSQESGIQYF.

The chain uses TRBV20-1 and TRBJ2-1; D is unresolved. Looked up from germline, CDR1 is DFQATT and CDR2 is SNEGSKA (reference sequence). Trimming took off 5 bases at V and 13 bases at J, with 18 bases between the two ends. The CDR3 has 12 residues. CDR3 amino acids: CSAPPLGDFQFF. CDR3 sequence (DNA): TGCAGTGCTCCCCCCCTCGGAGACTTTCAGTTCTTC.

The rearrangement joins TRBV6-5 to TRBJ2-3, with 10 bases matching TRBD1. The CDR3 extends over 14 amino acids. The germline CDR1 and CDR2 sequences are MNHEY and SVGAGI. The V and J ends lost 4 bases and 4 bases, in that order; junction bases with no gene match: 2. In DNA, the CDR3 is TGTGCCAGCAGTTCGACAGGGGGCTCAGATACGCAGTATTTT. Protein: CASSSTGGSDTQYF.